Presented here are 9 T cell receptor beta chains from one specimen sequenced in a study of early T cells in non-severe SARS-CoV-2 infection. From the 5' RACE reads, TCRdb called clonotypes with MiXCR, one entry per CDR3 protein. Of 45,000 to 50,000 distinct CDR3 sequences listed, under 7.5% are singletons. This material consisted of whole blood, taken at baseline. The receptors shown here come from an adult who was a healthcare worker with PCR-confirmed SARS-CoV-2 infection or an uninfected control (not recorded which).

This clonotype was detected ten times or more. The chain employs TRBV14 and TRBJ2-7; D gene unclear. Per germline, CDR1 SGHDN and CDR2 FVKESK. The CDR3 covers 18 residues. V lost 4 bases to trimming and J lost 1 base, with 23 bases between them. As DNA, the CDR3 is TGTGCCAGCAGCCCATCCGGTTCCGGTGCGGTAGGGTCCTACGAGCAGTACTTC. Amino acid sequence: CASSPSGSGAVGSYEQYF. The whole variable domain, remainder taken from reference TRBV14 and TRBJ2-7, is EAGVTQFPSHSVIEKGQTVTLRCDPISGHDNLYWYRRVMGKEIKFLLHFVKESKQDESGMPNNRFLAERTGGTYSTLKVQPAELEDSGVYFCASSPSGSGAVGSYEQYFGPGTRLTVT.

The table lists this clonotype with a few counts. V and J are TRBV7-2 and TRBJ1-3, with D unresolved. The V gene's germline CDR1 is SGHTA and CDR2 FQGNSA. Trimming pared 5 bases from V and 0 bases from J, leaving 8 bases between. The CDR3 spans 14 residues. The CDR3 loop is CASSLGISGNTIYF. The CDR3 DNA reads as TGTGCCAGCAGCCTAGGTATCTCTGGAAACACCATATATTTT.

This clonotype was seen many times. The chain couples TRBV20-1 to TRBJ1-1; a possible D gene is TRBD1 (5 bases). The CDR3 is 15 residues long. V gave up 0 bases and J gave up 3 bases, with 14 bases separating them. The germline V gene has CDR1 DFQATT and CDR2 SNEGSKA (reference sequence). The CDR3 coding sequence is TGCAGTGCTAGAGATTTGGGGAAAGGGGACACTGAAGCTTTCTTT. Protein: CSARDLGKGDTEAFF.

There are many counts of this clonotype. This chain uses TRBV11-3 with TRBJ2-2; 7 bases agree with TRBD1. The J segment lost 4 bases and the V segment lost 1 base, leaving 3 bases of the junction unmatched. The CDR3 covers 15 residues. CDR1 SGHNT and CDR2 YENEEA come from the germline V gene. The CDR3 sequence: CASSLVTGPTGELFF. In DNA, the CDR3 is TGTGCCAGCAGCTTAGTGACAGGGCCCACCGGGGAGCTGTTTTTT.

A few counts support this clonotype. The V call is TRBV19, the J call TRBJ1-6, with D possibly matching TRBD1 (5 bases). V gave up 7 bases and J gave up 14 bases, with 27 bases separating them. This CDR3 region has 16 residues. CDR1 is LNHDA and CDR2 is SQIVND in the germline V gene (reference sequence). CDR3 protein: CASTLKGRKDNLALHF. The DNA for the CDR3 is TGTGCCAGTACTCTTAAAGGGAGAAAGGACAATTTAGCCCTCCACTTT.

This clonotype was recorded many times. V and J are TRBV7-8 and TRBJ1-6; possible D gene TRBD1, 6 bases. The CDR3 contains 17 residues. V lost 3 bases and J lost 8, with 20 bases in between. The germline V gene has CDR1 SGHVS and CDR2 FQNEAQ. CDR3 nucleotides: TGTGCCAGCAGCTTGCGAGGGGGAAGTATTTATGATTCACCCCTCCACTTT. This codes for CASSLRGGSIYDSPLHF.

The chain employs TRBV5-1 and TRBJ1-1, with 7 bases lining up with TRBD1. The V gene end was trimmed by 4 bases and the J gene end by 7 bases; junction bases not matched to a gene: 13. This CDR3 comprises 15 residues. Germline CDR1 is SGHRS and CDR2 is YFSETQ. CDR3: CASSPPRGSVSEAFF. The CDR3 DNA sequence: TGCGCCAGCAGCCCACCCAGGGGGTCCGTGAGTGAAGCTTTCTTT.

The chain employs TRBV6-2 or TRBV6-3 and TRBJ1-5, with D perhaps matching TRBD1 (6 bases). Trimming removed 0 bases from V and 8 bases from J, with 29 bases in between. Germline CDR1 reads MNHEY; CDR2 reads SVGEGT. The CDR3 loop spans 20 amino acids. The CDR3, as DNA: TGTGCCAGCAGTTACTCATCGGGGGCCGCGGACACCCTGGATTGGAAGCCCCAGCATTTT. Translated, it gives CASSYSSGAADTLDWKPQHF.

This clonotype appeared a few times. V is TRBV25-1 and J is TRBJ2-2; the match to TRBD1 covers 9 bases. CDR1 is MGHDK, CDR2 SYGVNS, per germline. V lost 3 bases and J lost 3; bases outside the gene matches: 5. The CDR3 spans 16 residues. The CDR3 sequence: CASSDFRQGDTGELFF. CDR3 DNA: TGTGCCAGCAGTGATTTCAGACAGGGGGACACCGGGGAGCTGTTTTTT. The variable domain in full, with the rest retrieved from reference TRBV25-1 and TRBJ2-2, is EADIYQTPRYLVIGTGKKITLECSQTMGHDKMYWYQQDPGMELHLIHYSYGVNSTEKGDLSSESTVSRIRTEHFPLTLESARPSHTSQYLCASSDFRQGDTGELFFGEGSRLTVL.